This T cell receptor (beta chain) emerged from a study of Tregs in tolerant kidney transplant recipients. Germline lookup yields CDR1 SEHNR and CDR2 FQNEAQ (reference sequence). CDR3 length: 15 amino acids. Trimming took off 5 bases at V and 4 bases at J, with 17 bases between the two ends. Sequencing was performed with immunoSEQ multiplex PCR; in TCRdb, only in-frame clones are kept and a portion is missing. The repertoire holds about 240,000 clones, approximately 83% seen once, with approximately 0.69% in the top ten. About this clone itself: Its specificity is not known.

General observations from the study: Tregs expanded with activated donor B cells seemed most donor-specific. This study did not directly address biological reproducibility.

Unstimulated Tregs (CD4+CD25+CD127-) and CD4+CD25- non-Tregs were sorted from PBMCs. The V call is TRBV7-9, the J call TRBJ2-5; maybe TRBD2 (6 bases). The source material was CD4+ T cells from blood. The sequence was obtained from a human donor in good health. The CDR3: CASSPSEVRGETQYF. The CDR3 coding sequence is TGTGCCAGCAGCCCCTCTGAGGTGCGGGGAGAGACCCAGTACTTC.